This is a list of T cell receptor beta chains from one sample in a study of CD8 T cells in Susac syndrome. In TCRdb, the immunoSEQ multiplex PCR reads were re-called with MiXCR into one record per CDR3 protein. The sample lists approximately 190,000 distinct CDR3 sequences, around nine tenths seen once, with approximately 0.086% in the top ten. Sequencing was done on a sample of CD4+ T cells from PBMCs. The origin of the receptors is a human donor with Susac syndrome. Each CDR3 is given with its conserved first and last residue. Each record gives: CDR3 DNA, CDR3 protein, J gene, D gene, V gene, clone size. The D gene is left open where the match is weak. Only some rows state a clone size, as once, few, many or a class for expanded clones.

CDR3nt: TGTGCCAGCACCCAACGGGACACCCAAGAGACCCAGTACTTC
CDR3aa: CASTQRDTQETQYF
j_gene: TRBJ2-5
d_gene: NA
v_gene: TRBV5-6
abundance: NA

CDR3nt: TGTGCCAGCAGTGAAGTGAATCAGGTGGATTCACCCCTCCACTTT
CDR3aa: CASSEVNQVDSPLHF
j_gene: TRBJ1-6
d_gene: NA
v_gene: TRBV6-1
abundance: NA

CDR3nt: TGTGCCAGCAGCCAAGAGGGACTAGCGTCGCAGTTCTTC
CDR3aa: CASSQEGLASQFF
j_gene: TRBJ2-1
d_gene: TRBD2
v_gene: TRBV3-1
abundance: NA

CDR3nt: TGCAGTGCTAGTCTCAGAAACACTGAAGCTTTCTTT
CDR3aa: CSASLRNTEAFF
j_gene: TRBJ1-1
d_gene: NA
v_gene: TRBV20-1
abundance: NA

CDR3nt: TGTGCCAGCAACCAACTCCGAGGGGTTCGATTTACAGGGGGCGAGAAGAACACTGAAGCTTTCTTT
CDR3aa: CASNQLRGVRFTGGEKNTEAFF
j_gene: TRBJ1-1
d_gene: TRBD1
v_gene: TRBV6-2/TRBV6-3
abundance: NA

CDR3nt: TGTGCCAGCAGTTTATCGCTGGGGGACAGGGGGCGCGCCTATGGCTACACCTTC
CDR3aa: CASSLSLGDRGRAYGYTF
j_gene: TRBJ1-2
d_gene: TRBD1
v_gene: TRBV27
abundance: NA

CDR3nt: TGTGCCAGCAGCCTTACTCCATACACTGAGACCCAGTACTTC
CDR3aa: CASSLTPYTETQYF
j_gene: TRBJ2-5
d_gene: NA
v_gene: TRBV3-1
abundance: NA

CDR3nt: TGTGCCAGCAGCCCTCGAGGGACAGGGTACGGGGCCAACGTCCTGACTTTC
CDR3aa: CASSPRGTGYGANVLTF
j_gene: TRBJ2-6
d_gene: TRBD1
v_gene: TRBV7-2
abundance: NA

CDR3nt: TGTGCCAGCAAGGAGGGCCCCGGGCCGAATCAGCCCCAGCATTTT
CDR3aa: CASKEGPGPNQPQHF
j_gene: TRBJ1-5
d_gene: NA
v_gene: TRBV2
abundance: NA

CDR3nt: TGTGCCACCAGCAGAGGGGGACTAGCGGGATTAAGGGAGACCCAGTACTTC
CDR3aa: CATSRGGLAGLRETQYF
j_gene: TRBJ2-5
d_gene: TRBD2
v_gene: TRBV15
abundance: NA

CDR3nt: TGCGCCAGCAGCCAAGGACTCGTGCGGGGGCGATCCCACCCACCCCGGGGGCCGTGGGCCCAGTACTTC
CDR3aa: CASSQGLVRGRSHPPRGPWAQYF
j_gene: TRBJ2-5
d_gene: NA
v_gene: TRBV4-1
abundance: NA

CDR3nt: TGTGCCAGCAGCCAAGATCGTCAGGGCCCAGATACGCAGTATTTT
CDR3aa: CASSQDRQGPDTQYF
j_gene: TRBJ2-3
d_gene: NA
v_gene: TRBV3-1
abundance: NA

CDR3nt: TGTGCCAGCGGACTACGCGGGCTCTTAGAGACCCAGTACTTC
CDR3aa: CASGLRGLLETQYF
j_gene: TRBJ2-5
d_gene: NA
v_gene: TRBV6-2/TRBV6-3
abundance: NA

CDR3nt: TGTGCCAGCAGTTTGGGGGCGGGAGGTTCACCCCTCCACTTT
CDR3aa: CASSLGAGGSPLHF
j_gene: TRBJ1-6
d_gene: NA
v_gene: TRBV12-3/TRBV12-4
abundance: NA

CDR3nt: TGTGCCAGCAGTTTAGTTCGGGGAGGGGGACCGTACGAGCAGTACTTC
CDR3aa: CASSLVRGGGPYEQYF
j_gene: TRBJ2-7
d_gene: NA
v_gene: TRBV12-3/TRBV12-4
abundance: NA

CDR3nt: TGTGCCAGCAGCGTCAGGGGGACCGGGGAGCTGTTTTTT
CDR3aa: CASSVRGTGELFF
j_gene: TRBJ2-2
d_gene: TRBD1
v_gene: TRBV6-1
abundance: few

CDR3nt: TGCGCCAGCAGCTTGGATCCAGACAGGGCAGAGACCCAGTACTTC
CDR3aa: CASSLDPDRAETQYF
j_gene: TRBJ2-5
d_gene: TRBD1
v_gene: TRBV5-1
abundance: NA

CDR3nt: TGCGCCAGCAGCTTCGGTAGCGGGGGGGCCTTATCCGAGCAGTACTTC
CDR3aa: CASSFGSGGALSEQYF
j_gene: TRBJ2-7
d_gene: TRBD2
v_gene: TRBV5-1
abundance: NA

CDR3nt: TGTGCCAGTAGTACCGACAGCTTAGGAGGGGGTGGCTACACCTTC
CDR3aa: CASSTDSLGGGGYTF
j_gene: TRBJ1-2
d_gene: NA
v_gene: TRBV19
abundance: NA

CDR3nt: TGTGCCAGCAGTGTTTACTACGAGCAGTACTTC
CDR3aa: CASSVYYEQYF
j_gene: TRBJ2-7
d_gene: NA
v_gene: TRBV25-1
abundance: NA

CDR3nt: TGTGCCAGCAGTGGTCGACAGCAGAACACTGAAGCTTTCTTT
CDR3aa: CASSGRQQNTEAFF
j_gene: TRBJ1-1
d_gene: NA
v_gene: TRBV6-1
abundance: NA

CDR3nt: TGCAGTGCTAGAAGATTCGGCGAGGACTTCAATGAGCAGTTCTTC
CDR3aa: CSARRFGEDFNEQFF
j_gene: TRBJ2-1
d_gene: NA
v_gene: TRBV20-1
abundance: NA

CDR3nt: TGTGCCAGCTCACCGGACGGCGGGAGCAACTCTGGGGCCAACGTCCTGACTTTC
CDR3aa: CASSPDGGSNSGANVLTF
j_gene: TRBJ2-6
d_gene: TRBD2
v_gene: TRBV18
abundance: NA

CDR3nt: TGCGCCAGCAGCTTGGCCGGGGCGGTGAGCGGCTACACCTTC
CDR3aa: CASSLAGAVSGYTF
j_gene: TRBJ1-2
d_gene: NA
v_gene: TRBV5-1
abundance: NA

CDR3nt: TGTGCCAGCAGTGGGGGACAGCTGTACCAAGAGACCCAGTACTTC
CDR3aa: CASSGGQLYQETQYF
j_gene: TRBJ2-5
d_gene: TRBD1
v_gene: TRBV12-3/TRBV12-4
abundance: NA

CDR3nt: TGTGCCAGCAGCTTAAAGGGGGGGGACAACCAAGAGACCCAGTACTTC
CDR3aa: CASSLKGGDNQETQYF
j_gene: TRBJ2-5
d_gene: NA
v_gene: TRBV7-3
abundance: NA

CDR3nt: TGCGCCAGCAGCTTGGGGGGTCCCTCAGCGCAGGAGCAGTTCTTC
CDR3aa: CASSLGGPSAQEQFF
j_gene: TRBJ2-1
d_gene: NA
v_gene: TRBV5-1
abundance: NA

CDR3nt: TGTGCCAGCAGCTTAGTAGGTGGAGGCGTCTCTGAGCAGTTCTTC
CDR3aa: CASSLVGGGVSEQFF
j_gene: TRBJ2-1
d_gene: NA
v_gene: TRBV7-2
abundance: once

CDR3nt: TGTGCCAGCAGTGAACGTTCGACAGGCCAGTACTTC
CDR3aa: CASSERSTGQYF
j_gene: TRBJ2-5
d_gene: NA
v_gene: TRBV6-1
abundance: NA

CDR3nt: TGTGCCATCAGCACGGTTACGGGGTTGAGTCAAGATACGCAGTATTTT
CDR3aa: CAISTVTGLSQDTQYF
j_gene: TRBJ2-3
d_gene: NA
v_gene: TRBV10-3
abundance: NA

CDR3nt: TGTGCCAGCAGAGTTGAGGCTAGCACAGATACGCAGTATTTT
CDR3aa: CASRVEASTDTQYF
j_gene: TRBJ2-3
d_gene: NA
v_gene: TRBV2
abundance: NA

CDR3nt: TGCGCCAGCAGTCCCGGACAGTTTCAAGAGACCCAGTACTTC
CDR3aa: CASSPGQFQETQYF
j_gene: TRBJ2-5
d_gene: NA
v_gene: TRBV5-1
abundance: few

CDR3nt: TGTGCCAGCGGAGGCAGAAGCTTCTCTGGGGCCAACGTCCTGACTTTC
CDR3aa: CASGGRSFSGANVLTF
j_gene: TRBJ2-6
d_gene: NA
v_gene: TRBV6-1
abundance: NA

CDR3nt: TGCAGCGTTAGGCCCGCAGATACGCAGTATTTT
CDR3aa: CSVRPADTQYF
j_gene: TRBJ2-3
d_gene: NA
v_gene: TRBV29-1
abundance: NA

CDR3nt: TGCGCCAGCAGGGTCCCCCAAGAGACCCAGTACTTC
CDR3aa: CASRVPQETQYF
j_gene: TRBJ2-5
d_gene: NA
v_gene: TRBV10-1
abundance: NA

CDR3nt: TGCGCCAGCAGCAGAGGGACTTTTACTTCCTCCTACGAGCAGTACTTC
CDR3aa: CASSRGTFTSSYEQYF
j_gene: TRBJ2-7
d_gene: NA
v_gene: TRBV5-1
abundance: NA

CDR3nt: TGTGCCAGCAGCTCGAGGGTGACAGGGATTGGAAACATTCAGTACTTC
CDR3aa: CASSSRVTGIGNIQYF
j_gene: TRBJ2-4
d_gene: TRBD1
v_gene: TRBV7-2
abundance: NA

CDR3nt: TGTGCCAGTAGGTTACAGGGGTACACAGATACGCAGTATTTT
CDR3aa: CASRLQGYTDTQYF
j_gene: TRBJ2-3
d_gene: TRBD1
v_gene: TRBV19
abundance: NA

CDR3nt: TGTGCCATCAACCCGGGACAGCATAATTCACCCCTCCACTTT
CDR3aa: CAINPGQHNSPLHF
j_gene: TRBJ1-6
d_gene: TRBD1
v_gene: TRBV10-3
abundance: NA

CDR3nt: TGTGCCAGCTTAGCGGGGAGCACAGATACGCAGTATTTT
CDR3aa: CASLAGSTDTQYF
j_gene: TRBJ2-3
d_gene: TRBD2
v_gene: TRBV2
abundance: NA

CDR3nt: TGCAGTGCTAGAGAGGGGCATCAGAACGGGGAGCTGTTTTTT
CDR3aa: CSAREGHQNGELFF
j_gene: TRBJ2-2
d_gene: NA
v_gene: TRBV20-1
abundance: NA

CDR3nt: TGTGCCAGCAGTTATATGTCCTCTGGGGCCAACGTCCTGACTTTC
CDR3aa: CASSYMSSGANVLTF
j_gene: TRBJ2-6
d_gene: NA
v_gene: TRBV7-3
abundance: NA

CDR3nt: TGTGCCAGCAGTTTATCGGGTAGCGGGAGTTACAATGAGCAGTTCTTC
CDR3aa: CASSLSGSGSYNEQFF
j_gene: TRBJ2-1
d_gene: TRBD2
v_gene: TRBV27
abundance: NA

CDR3nt: TGTGCCAGCGTAGAAACAGGGAAAGCTGAAGCTTTCTTT
CDR3aa: CASVETGKAEAFF
j_gene: TRBJ1-1
d_gene: NA
v_gene: TRBV6-1
abundance: once

CDR3nt: TGTGCCAGCACCATAACAGGGGGCGGACAGCCCCAGCATTTT
CDR3aa: CASTITGGGQPQHF
j_gene: TRBJ1-5
d_gene: TRBD1
v_gene: TRBV7-9
abundance: NA

CDR3nt: TGCGCCAGCAGCTTGGAGGCCAGGGGGGCCACTGAAGCTTTCTTT
CDR3aa: CASSLEARGATEAFF
j_gene: TRBJ1-1
d_gene: TRBD1
v_gene: TRBV5-1
abundance: once

CDR3nt: TGCAGTGCTAGGAGGGTTCTAGCGGGATCCGGCAATGAGCAGTTCTTC
CDR3aa: CSARRVLAGSGNEQFF
j_gene: TRBJ2-1
d_gene: TRBD2
v_gene: TRBV20-1
abundance: NA

CDR3nt: TGTGCCAGTAGTATTAATAATGAGCAGTTCTTC
CDR3aa: CASSINNEQFF
j_gene: TRBJ2-1
d_gene: NA
v_gene: TRBV19
abundance: NA

CDR3nt: TGTGCCAGCAGCCGTACGGGGCCATCAATCAATGAGCAGTTCTTC
CDR3aa: CASSRTGPSINEQFF
j_gene: TRBJ2-1
d_gene: NA
v_gene: TRBV7-9
abundance: NA

CDR3nt: TGTGCCAGCAGTGGCGTTGGCAACCCCGGCTACACCTTC
CDR3aa: CASSGVGNPGYTF
j_gene: TRBJ1-2
d_gene: NA
v_gene: TRBV2
abundance: NA